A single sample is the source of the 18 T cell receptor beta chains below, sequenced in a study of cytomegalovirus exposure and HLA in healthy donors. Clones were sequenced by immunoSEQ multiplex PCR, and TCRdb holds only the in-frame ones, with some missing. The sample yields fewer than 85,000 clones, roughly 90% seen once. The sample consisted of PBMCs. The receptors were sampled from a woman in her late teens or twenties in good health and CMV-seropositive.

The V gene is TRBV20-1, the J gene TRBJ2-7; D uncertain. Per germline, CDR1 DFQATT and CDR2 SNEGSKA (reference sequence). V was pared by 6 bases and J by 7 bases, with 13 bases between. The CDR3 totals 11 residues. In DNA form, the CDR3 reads TGCAGTGCCCCCGACTTTGCGGAGCAGTACTTC. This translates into CSAPDFAEQYF.

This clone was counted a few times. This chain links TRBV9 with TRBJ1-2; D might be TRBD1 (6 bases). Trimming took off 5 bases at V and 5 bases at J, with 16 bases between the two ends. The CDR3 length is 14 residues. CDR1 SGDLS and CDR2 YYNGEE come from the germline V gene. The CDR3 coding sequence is TGTGCCAGCAGTGATACAGGGATGGGGTATGGCTACACCTTC. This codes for CASSDTGMGYGYTF.

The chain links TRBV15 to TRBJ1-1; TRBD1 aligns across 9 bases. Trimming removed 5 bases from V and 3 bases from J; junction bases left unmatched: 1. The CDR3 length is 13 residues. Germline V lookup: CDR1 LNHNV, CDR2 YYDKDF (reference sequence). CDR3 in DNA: TGTGCCACCAGCCGACAGGGGGACACTGAAGCTTTCTTT. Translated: CATSRQGDTEAFF.

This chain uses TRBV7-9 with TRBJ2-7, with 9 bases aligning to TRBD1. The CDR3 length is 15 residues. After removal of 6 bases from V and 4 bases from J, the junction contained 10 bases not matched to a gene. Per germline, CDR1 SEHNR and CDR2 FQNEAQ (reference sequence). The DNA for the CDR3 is TGTGCCAGCAGAGAACCGGGACAGGGAAAATACGAGCAGTACTTC. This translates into CASREPGQGKYEQYF. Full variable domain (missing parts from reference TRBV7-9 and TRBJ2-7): DTGVSQNPRHKITKRGQNVTFRCDPISEHNRLYWYRQTLGQGPEFLTYFQNEAQLEKSRLLSDRFSAERPKGSFSTLEIQRTEQGDSAMYLCASREPGQGKYEQYFGPGTRLTVT.

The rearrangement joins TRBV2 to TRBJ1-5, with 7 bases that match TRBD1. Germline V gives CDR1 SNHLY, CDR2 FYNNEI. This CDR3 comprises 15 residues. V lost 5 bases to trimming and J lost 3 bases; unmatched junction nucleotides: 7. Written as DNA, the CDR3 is TGTGCCAGCAGTACCGGGACAGCAAACAATCAGCCCCAGCATTTT. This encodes CASSTGTANNQPQHF.

The CDR3 spells CASTTGQQNYGYTF. The CDR3 nucleotides are TGTGCCAGCACTACGGGACAGCAGAACTATGGCTACACCTTC. The rearrangement uses TRBV6-1 and TRBJ1-2, with 7 bases aligning to TRBD1. Germline lookup yields CDR1 MNHNS and CDR2 SASEGT. V was clipped by 7 bases and J by 2 bases; unmatched bases: 7. The CDR3 is 14 amino acids.

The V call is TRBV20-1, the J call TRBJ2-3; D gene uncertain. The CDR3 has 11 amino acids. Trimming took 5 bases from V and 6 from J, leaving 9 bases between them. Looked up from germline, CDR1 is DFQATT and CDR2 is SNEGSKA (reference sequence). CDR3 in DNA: TGCAGTGCTCTGCCCCGGGATACGCAGTATTTT. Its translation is CSALPRDTQYF.

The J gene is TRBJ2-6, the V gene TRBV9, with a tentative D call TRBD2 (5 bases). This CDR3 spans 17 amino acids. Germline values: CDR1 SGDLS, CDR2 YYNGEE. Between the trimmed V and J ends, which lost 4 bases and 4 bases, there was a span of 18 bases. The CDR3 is CASSSTSRGKGANVLTF. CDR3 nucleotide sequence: TGTGCCAGCAGCTCGACCTCCCGGGGTAAAGGGGCCAACGTCCTGACTTTC.

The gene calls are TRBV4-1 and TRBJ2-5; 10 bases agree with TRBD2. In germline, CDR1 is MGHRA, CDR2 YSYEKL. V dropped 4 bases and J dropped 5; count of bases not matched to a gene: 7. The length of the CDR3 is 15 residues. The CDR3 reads CASSREAGGQETQYF. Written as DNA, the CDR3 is TGCGCCAGCAGCCGAGAAGCGGGGGGGCAGGAGACCCAGTACTTC.

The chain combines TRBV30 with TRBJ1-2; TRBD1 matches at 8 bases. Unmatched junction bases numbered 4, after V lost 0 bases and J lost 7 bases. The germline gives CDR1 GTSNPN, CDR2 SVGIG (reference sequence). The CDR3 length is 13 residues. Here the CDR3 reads CAWSVGQGAGYTF. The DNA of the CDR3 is TGTGCCTGGAGTGTAGGGCAGGGGGCTGGCTACACCTTC.

As DNA, the CDR3 is TGTGCCAGCGGTACTAGCGCCGACAATGAGCAGTTCTTC. Amino acids: CASGTSADNEQFF. The chain carries TRBV27 and TRBJ2-1; 7 bases are shared with TRBD2. The V gene's germline CDR1 is MNHEY and CDR2 SMNVEV (reference sequence). V shed 8 bases and J 5 bases; nucleotides not matched to a gene: 6. This CDR3 spans 13 amino acids.

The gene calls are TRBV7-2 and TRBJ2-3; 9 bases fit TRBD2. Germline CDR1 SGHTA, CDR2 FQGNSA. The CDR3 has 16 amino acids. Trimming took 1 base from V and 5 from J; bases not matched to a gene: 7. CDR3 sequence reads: CASSLGAGGGGDTQYF. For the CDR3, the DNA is TGTGCCAGCAGCTTAGGAGCGGGGGGCGGGGGAGATACGCAGTATTTT.

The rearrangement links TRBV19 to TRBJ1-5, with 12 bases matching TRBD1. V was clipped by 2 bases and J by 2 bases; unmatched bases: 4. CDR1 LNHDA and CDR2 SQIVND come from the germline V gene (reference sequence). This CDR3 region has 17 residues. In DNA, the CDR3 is TGTGCCAGTAGTATACAGGGACAGGGGGCGCGCAATCAGCCCCAGCATTTT. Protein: CASSIQGQGARNQPQHF.

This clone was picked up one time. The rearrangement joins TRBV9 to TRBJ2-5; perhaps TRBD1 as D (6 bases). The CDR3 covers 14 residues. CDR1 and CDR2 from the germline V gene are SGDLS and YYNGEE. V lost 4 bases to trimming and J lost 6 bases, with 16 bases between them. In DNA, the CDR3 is TGTGCCAGCAGCTCAACCGGGACATCGAAGACCCAGTACTTC. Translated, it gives CASSSTGTSKTQYF.

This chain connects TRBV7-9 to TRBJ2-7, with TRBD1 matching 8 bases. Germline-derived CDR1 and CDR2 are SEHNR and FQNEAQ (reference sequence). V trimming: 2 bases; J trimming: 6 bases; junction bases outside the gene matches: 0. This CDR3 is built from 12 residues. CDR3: CASSLQGAEQYF. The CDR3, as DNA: TGTGCCAGCAGCTTACAGGGGGCCGAGCAGTACTTC.

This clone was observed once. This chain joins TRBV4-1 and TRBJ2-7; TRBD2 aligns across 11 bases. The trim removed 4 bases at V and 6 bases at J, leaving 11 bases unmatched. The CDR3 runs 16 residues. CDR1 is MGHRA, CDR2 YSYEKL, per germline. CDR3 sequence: CASSPLAGGHGLEQYF. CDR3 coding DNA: TGCGCCAGCAGCCCTTTAGCGGGGGGGCATGGGCTCGAGCAGTACTTC.

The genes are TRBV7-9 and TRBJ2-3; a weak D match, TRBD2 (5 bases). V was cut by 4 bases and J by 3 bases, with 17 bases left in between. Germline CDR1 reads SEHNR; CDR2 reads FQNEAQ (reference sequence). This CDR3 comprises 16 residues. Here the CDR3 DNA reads TGTGCCAGCAGCTCCGGAATGACGGGATCAACAGATACGCAGTATTTT. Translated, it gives CASSSGMTGSTDTQYF.

The chain's CDR3 is CASSHAETGSSYNEQFF. The CDR3 nucleotides are TGCGCCAGCAGCCATGCTGAGACAGGCTCCTCCTACAATGAGCAGTTCTTC. This chain joins TRBV4-1 and TRBJ2-1, with a weak D call TRBD1 (6 bases). The germline V gene encodes CDR1 MGHRA and CDR2 YSYEKL. Trimming pared 3 bases from V and 0 bases from J, leaving 15 bases between. CDR3 length: 17 amino acids.